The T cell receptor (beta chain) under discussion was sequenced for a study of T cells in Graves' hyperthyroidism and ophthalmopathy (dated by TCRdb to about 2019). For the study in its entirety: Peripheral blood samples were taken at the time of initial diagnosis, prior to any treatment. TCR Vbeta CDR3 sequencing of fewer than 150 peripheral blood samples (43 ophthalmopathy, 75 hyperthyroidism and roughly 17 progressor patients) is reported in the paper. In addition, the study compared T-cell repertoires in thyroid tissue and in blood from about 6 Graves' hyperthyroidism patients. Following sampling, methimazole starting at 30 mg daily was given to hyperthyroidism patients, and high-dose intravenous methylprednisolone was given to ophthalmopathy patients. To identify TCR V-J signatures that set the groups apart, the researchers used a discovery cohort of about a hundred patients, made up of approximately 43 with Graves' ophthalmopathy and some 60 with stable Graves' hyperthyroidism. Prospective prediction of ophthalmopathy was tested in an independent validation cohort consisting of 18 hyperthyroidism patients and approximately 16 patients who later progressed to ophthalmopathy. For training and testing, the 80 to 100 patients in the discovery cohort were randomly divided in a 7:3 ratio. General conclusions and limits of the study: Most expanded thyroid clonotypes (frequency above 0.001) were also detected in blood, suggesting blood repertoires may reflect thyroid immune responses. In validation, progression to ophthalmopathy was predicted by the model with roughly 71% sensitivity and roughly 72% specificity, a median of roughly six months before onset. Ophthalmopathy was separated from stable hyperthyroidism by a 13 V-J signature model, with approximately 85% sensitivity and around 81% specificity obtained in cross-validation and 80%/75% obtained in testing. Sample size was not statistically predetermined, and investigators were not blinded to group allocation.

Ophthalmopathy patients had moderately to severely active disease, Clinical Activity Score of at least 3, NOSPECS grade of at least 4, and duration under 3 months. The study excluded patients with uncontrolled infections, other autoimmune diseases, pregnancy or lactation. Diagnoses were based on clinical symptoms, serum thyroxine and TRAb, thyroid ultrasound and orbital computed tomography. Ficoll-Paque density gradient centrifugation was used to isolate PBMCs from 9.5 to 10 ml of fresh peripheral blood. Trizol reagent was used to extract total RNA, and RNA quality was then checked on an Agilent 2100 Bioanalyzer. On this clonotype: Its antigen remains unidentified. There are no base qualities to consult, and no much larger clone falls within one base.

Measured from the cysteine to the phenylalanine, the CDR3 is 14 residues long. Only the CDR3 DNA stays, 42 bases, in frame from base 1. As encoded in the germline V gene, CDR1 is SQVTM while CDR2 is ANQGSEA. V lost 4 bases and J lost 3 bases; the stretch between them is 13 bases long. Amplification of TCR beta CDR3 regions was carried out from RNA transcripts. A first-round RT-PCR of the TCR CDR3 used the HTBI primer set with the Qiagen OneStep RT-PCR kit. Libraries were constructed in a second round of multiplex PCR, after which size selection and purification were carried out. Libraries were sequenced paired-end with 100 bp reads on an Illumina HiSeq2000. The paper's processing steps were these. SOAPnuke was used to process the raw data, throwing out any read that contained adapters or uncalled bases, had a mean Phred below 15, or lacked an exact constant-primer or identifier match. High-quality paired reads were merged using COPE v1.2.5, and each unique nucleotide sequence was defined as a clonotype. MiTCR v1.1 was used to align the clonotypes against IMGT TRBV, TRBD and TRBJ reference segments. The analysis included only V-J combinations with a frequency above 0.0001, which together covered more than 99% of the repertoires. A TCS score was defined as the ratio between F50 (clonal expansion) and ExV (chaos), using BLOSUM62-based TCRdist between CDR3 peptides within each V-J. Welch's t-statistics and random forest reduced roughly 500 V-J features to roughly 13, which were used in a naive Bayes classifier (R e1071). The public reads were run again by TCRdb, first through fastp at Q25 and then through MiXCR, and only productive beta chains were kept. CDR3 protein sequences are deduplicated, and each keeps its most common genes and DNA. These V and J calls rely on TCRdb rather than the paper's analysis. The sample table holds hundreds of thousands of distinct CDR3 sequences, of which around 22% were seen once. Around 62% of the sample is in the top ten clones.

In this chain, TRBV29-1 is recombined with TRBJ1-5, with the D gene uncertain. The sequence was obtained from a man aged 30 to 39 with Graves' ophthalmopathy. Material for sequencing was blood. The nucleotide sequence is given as TGCAGCGTTGGATCGGGGTCCGTCAATCAGCCCCAGCATTTT. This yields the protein CSVGSGSVNQPQHF.